The 29 T cell receptor beta chains below all came from one sample that was sequenced in a study of T cell responses to AZD1222 COVID-19 vaccine. The table came from immunoSEQ multiplex PCR; TCRdb's copy has only in-frame clones and leaves some out. The sample lists about 150,000 clones, 70% to 90% occurring once. The sample here was peripheral blood, taken on day 0 of AZD1222 vaccination. These receptors originate from an adult in good health.

CDR3 sequence reads: CASGLVMTVNSGNTIYF. The CDR3 nucleotides are TGTGCTAGTGGTTTGGTAATGACGGTCAATTCTGGAAACACCATATATTTT. The chain links TRBV12-5 to TRBJ1-3; D unclear. Trimming pared 0 bases from V and 1 base from J, leaving 13 bases between. CDR3 length equals 17 residues. Per the germline V gene, CDR1 is LGHNT and CDR2 is FRNRAP.

The J gene is TRBJ1-6, the V gene TRBV6-2 or TRBV6-3; the D is unclear. The CDR3 sequence is 14 residues long. With 2 bases removed from V and 8 bases from J, the gap between germline ends came to 10 bases. Germline lookup yields CDR1 MNHEY and CDR2 SVGEGT. Written as DNA, the CDR3 is TGTGCCAGCAGTTACGGCTCAGAAGATTCACCCCTCCACTTT. Translation: CASSYGSEDSPLHF.

The chain uses TRBV28 and TRBJ1-6, with D uncertain. In germline, CDR1 is MDHEN, CDR2 SYDVKM. V was clipped by 8 bases and J by 0 bases, with 11 bases between them. The CDR3 totals 15 residues. In nucleotides, the CDR3 is TGTGCCAGCCAACCAGTGAGCTCCTATAATTCACCCCTCCACTTT. It encodes CASQPVSSYNSPLHF.

This chain links TRBV5-4 with TRBJ2-1; D might be TRBD2 (6 bases). Germline V CDR1 and CDR2: SGHNT, YYREEE (reference sequence). Trimming stripped 10 bases from V and 0 bases from J, with 17 bases between. This CDR3 spans 15 amino acids. Here the CDR3 DNA reads TGTGCCTTTTGGGGCGGGACGAGCTCCTACAATGAGCAGTTCTTC. Translation gives CAFWGGTSSYNEQFF.

The V call is TRBV7-3, the J call TRBJ2-1, with 8 bases matching TRBD1. Trimming took 3 bases from V and 7 from J; bases not matched to a gene: 11. This CDR3 has 16 amino acids. Per the germline V gene, CDR1 is SGHTA and CDR2 is FQGTGA. This CDR3 reads CASSFSPGQGRNEQFF. CDR3 nucleotides: TGTGCCAGCAGCTTTTCGCCCGGACAGGGAAGAAATGAGCAGTTCTTC.

The rearrangement joins TRBV4-3 to TRBJ2-7, with 11 bases identical to TRBD2. CDR3 length: 15 residues. V lost 0 bases to trimming and J lost 3 bases; unmatched junction nucleotides: 1. CDR1 is LGHNA, CDR2 YSLEER, per germline. The CDR3 DNA reads as TGCGCCAGCAGCCAAGAACTAGCGGGAGTCTACGAGCAGTACTTC. Residues: CASSQELAGVYEQYF.

This clone showed up just a few times. The rearrangement uses TRBV5-1 and TRBJ2-3; a possible D gene is TRBD2 (6 bases). CDR3 length equals 19 residues. V was cut by 4 bases and J by 2 bases, with 26 bases left in between. The V gene's germline CDR1 is SGHRS and CDR2 YFSETQ. CDR3 sequence: CASSPRGYRGASPTDTQYF. The CDR3 bases are TGCGCCAGCAGCCCGAGGGGTTACCGCGGGGCGAGCCCCACAGATACGCAGTATTTT.

There are a few counts of this clone. This chain links TRBV2 with TRBJ1-2; D might be TRBD1 (5 bases). Germline V CDR1 and CDR2: SNHLY, FYNNEI. This CDR3 spans 11 amino acids. Trimming removed 5 bases at V and 10 bases at J, with 11 bases between. CDR3 residues: CASSLTGPYTF. The DNA of the CDR3 is TGTGCCAGCAGTCTAACAGGTCCCTACACCTTC.

CDR3 in DNA: TGTGCCAGCAGTGCTCGTGGGGCCGGAGGCGAGACCCAGTACTTC. It translates to CASSARGAGGETQYF. J is TRBJ2-5 and V is TRBV2; D may be TRBD1 or TRBD2 (5 bases each). In germline, CDR1 is SNHLY, CDR2 FYNNEI. V was cut by 4 bases and J by 5 bases, with 17 bases left in between. This CDR3 region has 15 residues.

V gene TRBV21-1 combines with J gene TRBJ2-7; TRBD1, the table's D call, lacks a check against the DNA. TRBV21-1 is flagged as a pseudogene. The CDR3 consists of 17 residues. The CDR3 nucleotides read TGTGCCAGCAGCCCAGTCTATATGGCAGGGAAATCCTACGAGCAGTACTTC. Its protein is CASSPVYMAGKSYEQYF.

The rearrangement uses TRBV5-5 and TRBJ2-5, with 12 bases lining up with TRBD2. The CDR3 loop spans 17 amino acids. Germline V gene data show CDR1 as SGHKS and CDR2 as YYEKEE (reference sequence). With V trimmed by 4 bases and J by 5 bases, 12 bases remained unmatched. The CDR3 coding sequence is TGTGCCAGCAGCCCCAGTGAAGGACTAGCGGGACGGGAGACCCAGTACTTC. It specifies CASSPSEGLAGRETQYF.

This chain joins TRBV2 and TRBJ1-3; no clear D. Germline CDR1 is SNHLY and CDR2 is FYNNEI. The V end was cut by 6 bases, the J end by 0 bases, with 9 bases between. CDR3 length: 14 amino acids. This CDR3 reads CASSPTSSGNTIYF. In DNA, the CDR3 is TGTGCCAGCAGCCCAACCTCCTCTGGAAACACCATATATTTT.

The DNA for the CDR3 is TGTGCCAGCAGCCAAGCCGGGACGGTTTCCTACGAGCAGTACTTC. Protein product: CASSQAGTVSYEQYF. This chain uses TRBV4-2 with TRBJ2-7; D tentatively fits TRBD1 or TRBD2 (5 bases each). V lost 1 base and J 1 base, leaving 11 bases between the germline ends. The CDR3 spans 15 residues. CDR1 LGHNA and CDR2 YNFKEQ come from the germline V gene.

CDR3 nucleotide sequence: TGTGCCAGCAGTCCGCGGGGCTCGGATGAGCAGTTCTTC. Translating it yields CASSPRGSDEQFF. The rearrangement joins TRBV7-9 to TRBJ2-1; D may be TRBD2 (6 bases). The V end was cut by 6 bases, the J end by 8 bases, with 14 bases between. Germline values: CDR1 SEHNR, CDR2 FQNEAQ (reference sequence). The CDR3 covers 13 residues.

The chain carries TRBV6-5 and TRBJ1-6; D gene uncertain. V lost 10 bases, J lost 5 bases, and 15 bases lay in between. The CDR3 has 14 residues. Germline loops: CDR1 MNHEY, CDR2 SVGAGI. In DNA form, the CDR3 reads TGTGCCACCCGACGGAGTAACGATAATTCACCCCTCCACTTT. It encodes CATRRSNDNSPLHF.

The gene calls are TRBV11-2 and TRBJ1-2; D ambiguous. The ends were cut back, 0 bases at V and 0 bases at J, with 8 bases in the middle. From germline, CDR1 is SGHAT and CDR2 FQNNGV. There are 15 residues in the CDR3. CDR3: CASSLDRWPNYGYTF. The CDR3 coding sequence is TGTGCCAGCAGCTTAGATCGGTGGCCTAACTATGGCTACACCTTC. The variable domain in full, completed from reference TRBV11-2 and TRBJ1-2, reads EAGVAQSPRYKIIEKRQSVAFWCNPISGHATLYWYQQILGQGPKLLIQFQNNGVVDDSQLPKDRFSAERLKGVDSTLKIQPAKLEDSAVYLCASSLDRWPNYGYTFGSGTRLTVV.

The chain links TRBV12-3 or TRBV12-4 to TRBJ2-1; tentatively, D is TRBD1 or TRBD2 (6 bases each). CDR3 length: 11 residues. V gave up 3 bases and J gave up 13 bases, with 10 bases separating them. The chain's CDR3 is CASSFSGAQFF. The CDR3 DNA reads TGTGCCAGCAGTTTCTCGGGGGCCCAGTTCTTC.

This clone occurred once. The chain employs TRBV9 and TRBJ2-1; TRBD2 is a possible D gene (5 bases). V shed 4 bases and J shed 6 bases, with 11 bases lying between them. This CDR3 has 13 residues. From germline, CDR1 is SGDLS and CDR2 YYNGEE. The CDR3 DNA reads TGTGCCAGCAGCCCGGGGAGCTCCAATGAGCAGTTCTTC. It is translated as CASSPGSSNEQFF.

Here the CDR3 DNA reads TGTGCCAGCAGCTTAGCCCACACCTTC. It codes for CASSLAHTF. The V and J genes are TRBV7-2 and TRBJ1-2; D gene ambiguous. The CDR3 covers 9 residues. CDR1 and CDR2 from the germline V gene are SGHTA and FQGNSA. V gave up 0 bases and J gave up 12 bases, with 2 bases separating them.

The chain recombines TRBV10-3 with TRBJ2-5; the match to TRBD2 covers 7 bases. Looked up from germline, CDR1 is ENHRY and CDR2 is SYGVKD. The CDR3 spans 15 residues. J was trimmed by 5 bases and V by 1 base; bases with no gene match: 7. The CDR3 protein is CAISEWAAGDETQYF. The CDR3 bases are TGTGCCATCAGTGAGTGGGCGGCGGGAGACGAGACCCAGTACTTC.

The V gene is TRBV11-2, the J gene TRBJ1-4; D call uncertain. CDR1 SGHAT and CDR2 FQNNGV come from the germline V gene. Trimming pared 4 bases from V and 4 bases from J, leaving 10 bases between. CDR3 length: 14 amino acids. The chain's CDR3 is CASSSGGRNEKLFF. The CDR3 coding sequence is TGTGCCAGCAGCTCAGGAGGTCGTAATGAAAAACTGTTTTTT.

The chain carries TRBV28 and TRBJ1-3, with D uncertain. Trimming pared 7 bases from V and 4 bases from J, leaving 2 bases between. CDR1 MDHEN and CDR2 SYDVKM come from the germline V gene. The CDR3 spans 10 residues. The CDR3 nucleotides are TGTGCCAGCAAGGGAAACACCATATATTTT. Protein: CASKGNTIYF. Drawing the rest from reference TRBV28 and TRBJ1-3, the complete variable domain is DVKVTQSSRYLVKRTGEKVFLECVQDMDHENMFWYRQDPGLGLRLIYFSYDVKMKEKGDIPEGYSVSREKKERFSLILESASTNQTSMYLCASKGNTIYFGEGSWLTVV.

The chain carries TRBV27 and TRBJ1-2; a possible D gene is TRBD1 (6 bases). Germline V CDR1 and CDR2: MNHEY, SMNVEV (reference sequence). This CDR3 region has 12 residues. Trimming pared 3 bases from V and 4 bases from J, leaving 6 bases between. CDR3 nucleotides: TGTGCCAGCAGTTTCAGGGGCTATGGCTACACCTTC. Translated, it gives CASSFRGYGYTF.

The V and J genes are TRBV6-6 and TRBJ1-2; no clear D gene. Looked up from germline, CDR1 is MNHNY and CDR2 is SVGAGI (reference sequence). The CDR3 is 11 amino acids. Trimming took 2 bases from V and 8 from J, leaving 6 bases between them. CDR3 bases: TGTGCCAGCAGTTACGCCCGGGGCTACACCTTC. It yields the protein CASSYARGYTF.

This chain uses TRBV5-5 with TRBJ2-5, with D tentatively TRBD1 (5 bases). The germline V gene encodes CDR1 SGHKS and CDR2 YYEKEE (reference sequence). Trimming shortened V by 1 base and J by 4 bases, and 11 bases separated the two germline ends. The CDR3 spans 14 residues. The CDR3 region is CASSLWGRVETQYF. As DNA, the CDR3 is TGTGCCAGCAGCTTGTGGGGCAGGGTAGAGACCCAGTACTTC.

The chain links TRBV7-2 to TRBJ2-1; 8 nucleotides align to TRBD2. The CDR3 runs to 13 residues. Per the germline V gene, CDR1 is SGHTA and CDR2 is FQGNSA. Trimming took 1 base from V and 8 from J; bases not matched to a gene: 1. The CDR3 region is CASSLVAGYEQFF. The DNA of the CDR3 is TGTGCCAGCAGCTTAGTAGCGGGATATGAGCAGTTCTTC.

The rearrangement joins TRBV28 to TRBJ1-1; D may be TRBD1 (5 bases). The CDR3 extends over 14 amino acids. V was clipped by 3 bases and J by 1 base, with 9 bases between them. CDR1 MDHEN and CDR2 SYDVKM come from the germline V gene. The CDR3: CASSLAGKNTEAFF. CDR3 coding DNA: TGTGCCAGCAGTTTGGCAGGGAAGAACACTGAAGCTTTCTTT.

The J gene is TRBJ2-2, the V gene TRBV25-1; D might be TRBD1 (6 bases). Germline V lookup: CDR1 MGHDK, CDR2 SYGVNS. Deletions cut 1 base from V and 1 base from J, with 10 bases between. The CDR3 is 16 amino acids. The CDR3 loop is CASSELGGLNTGELFF. CDR3 DNA: TGTGCCAGCAGTGAATTAGGGGGTTTGAACACCGGGGAGCTGTTTTTT.

This chain joins TRBV29-1 and TRBJ1-3; the D is unclear. Germline values: CDR1 SQVTM, CDR2 ANQGSEA. Trimming shortened V by 6 bases and J by 2 bases, and 14 bases separated the two germline ends. The CDR3 loop spans 14 amino acids. The CDR3 is CSVGLPGAGNTIYF. DNA of the CDR3: TGCAGCGTAGGCCTACCCGGGGCTGGAAACACCATATATTTT.